Listed here are 24 T cell receptor beta chains from one sample, sequenced in a study of blood T cell repertoires in COVID-19. Generated by immunoSEQ multiplex PCR, the TCRdb table keeps only in-frame clones and is missing some. The data show roughly 200,000 clones, approximately 85% seen once. The sequenced sample consisted of peripheral blood. The source of these receptors is a human donor with active or convalescent COVID-19. The donor label of this sample is uncertain.

A single count supports this clone. This chain connects TRBV6-6 to TRBJ2-7; 12 bases align to TRBD1. The CDR3 spans 13 residues. Germline V gene lookup returns CDR1 MNHNY and CDR2 SVGAGI (reference sequence). V dropped 8 bases and J dropped 3; count of bases not matched to a gene: 2. CDR3: CASGTGGSYEQYF. The CDR3 DNA is TGTGCCAGCGGGACAGGGGGCAGCTACGAGCAGTACTTC.

The gene calls are TRBV2 and TRBJ1-5, with a tentative D call TRBD1 (5 bases). Between the trimmed V and J ends, which lost 1 base and 3 bases, there was a span of 10 bases. Per the germline V gene, CDR1 is SNHLY and CDR2 is FYNNEI. This CDR3 comprises 15 residues. This CDR3 is CASSEVTGVNQPQHF. CDR3 DNA sequence: TGTGCCAGCAGTGAAGTTACAGGAGTCAATCAGCCCCAGCATTTT.

The rearrangement uses TRBV29-1 and TRBJ1-4; D is uncertain. This CDR3 is built from 13 residues. Germline assignment: CDR1 SQVTM and CDR2 ANQGSEA. Trimming pared 3 bases from V and 7 bases from J, leaving 12 bases between. The CDR3 DNA is TGCAGCGTTGATATGGCGGCGGGTGAAAAACTGTTTTTT. Residues: CSVDMAAGEKLFF.

The V call is TRBV15, the J call TRBJ2-5; D possibly corresponds to TRBD2 (5 bases). The CDR3 runs to 15 residues. Germline CDR1 reads LNHNV; CDR2 reads YYDKDF (reference sequence). V gave up 1 base and J gave up 2 bases, with 11 bases separating them. The CDR3 loop is CATSRGARVQETQYF. The CDR3 bases are TGTGCCACCAGCAGAGGTGCGCGGGTACAAGAGACCCAGTACTTC.

The gene calls are TRBV28 and TRBJ2-1; 11 bases map to TRBD2. Germline V CDR1 and CDR2: MDHEN, SYDVKM. This CDR3 has 17 residues. The ends lost 7 bases at V and 5 bases at J; junction bases unmatched: 13. As DNA, the CDR3 is TGTGCCAGCATTGGCGGGCTGGGACTAGCGGACCACAATGAGCAGTTCTTC. It yields the protein CASIGGLGLADHNEQFF.

The chain employs TRBV27 and TRBJ2-7; 9 bases are shared with TRBD1. CDR1 and CDR2 (germline): MNHEY, SMNVEV (reference sequence). Losses at the gene ends were 5 bases for V and 5 bases for J; bases not matched to a gene: 7. CDR3 length: 14 residues. This CDR3 reads CASSTGTGSDEQYF. CDR3 in DNA: TGTGCCAGCAGTACCGGGACAGGGAGCGACGAGCAGTACTTC.

This clone was picked up one time. This chain uses TRBV7-2 with TRBJ1-6; TRBD1 matches at 10 bases. The CDR3 length is 16 residues. Germline V gives CDR1 SGHTA, CDR2 FQGNSA. J gave up 4 bases and V 5 bases, and 5 bases lay outside the gene matches. CDR3 coding DNA: TGTGCCAGCAGCGAGGGACAGGGGTTTTATAATTCACCCCTCCACTTT. As protein: CASSEGQGFYNSPLHF. Supplemented by reference TRBV7-2 and TRBJ1-6, the full variable domain reads GAGVSQSPSNKVTEKGKDVELRCDPISGHTALYWYRQSLGQGLEFLIYFQGNSAPDKSGLPSDRFSAERTGGSVSTLTIQRTQQEDSAVYLCASSEGQGFYNSPLHFGNGTRLTVT.

V usage is TRBV18 and J usage is TRBJ2-3; TRBD1 agrees at 9 bases. The ends lost 3 bases at V and 3 bases at J; junction bases unmatched: 1. Germline CDR1 is KGHSH and CDR2 is LQKENI. The CDR3 has 14 residues. The CDR3 loop is CASSPTGGTDTQYF. CDR3 sequence (DNA): TGTGCCAGCTCACCGACAGGGGGTACAGATACGCAGTATTTT.

The chain combines TRBV4-2 with TRBJ2-2; 8 bases are a match to TRBD1. J gave up 7 bases and V 0 bases, and 10 bases lay outside the gene matches. The V gene's germline CDR1 is LGHNA and CDR2 YNFKEQ. The CDR3 extends over 17 amino acids. The CDR3 reads CASSQDPAGGRDGELFF. CDR3 DNA: TGTGCCAGCAGCCAAGATCCGGCAGGGGGCAGAGACGGGGAGCTGTTTTTT.

The gene calls are TRBV4-1 and TRBJ2-7; D perhaps matches TRBD2 (6 bases). The germline CDR1 and CDR2 sequences are MGHRA and YSYEKL. With 1 base removed from V and 7 bases from J, the gap between germline ends came to 23 bases. The CDR3 has 17 amino acids. The DNA of the CDR3 is TGCGCCAGCAGCCAAGGAGGGGAGCGGGTAAACCCCCGGGAGCAGTACTTC. It specifies CASSQGGERVNPREQYF.

This clone has a single count. The rearrangement uses TRBV7-4 and TRBJ2-4; D possibly corresponds to TRBD1 (6 bases). The germline V and J ends were trimmed by 5 bases and 0 bases, with 20 bases remaining between them. The germline V gene has CDR1 SGHVT and CDR2 SQSDAQ. The length of the CDR3 is 18 residues. Written as DNA, the CDR3 is TGTGCCAGCAGCACAATCACTACAGGGACCATAGCCAAAAACATTCAGTACTTC. Translating it yields CASSTITTGTIAKNIQYF.

The gene calls are TRBV3-1 (or the pseudogene TRBV3-2) and TRBJ2-7, with D possibly being TRBD2 (6 bases). The CDR3 has 15 residues. Per germline, CDR1 LGHDT and CDR2 YNNKEL (reference sequence). The V and J ends lost 0 bases and 7 bases respectively, with 16 bases between them. The CDR3 is CASSQEAAPGGEQYF. DNA for the CDR3: TGTGCCAGCAGCCAAGAAGCAGCGCCCGGAGGGGAGCAGTACTTC.

This chain links TRBV20-1 with TRBJ2-1; perhaps TRBD1 as D (5 bases). Per the germline V gene, CDR1 is DFQATT and CDR2 is SNEGSKA (reference sequence). Trimming removed 3 bases at V and 8 bases at J, with 8 bases between. The CDR3 totals 11 residues. The CDR3 spells CSASKGHEQFF. Here the CDR3 DNA reads TGCAGTGCTAGTAAGGGGCATGAGCAGTTCTTC.

The chain is built from TRBV7-9 and TRBJ1-6, with 7 bases fitting TRBD1. V trimming: 6 bases; J trimming: 6 bases; junction bases outside the gene matches: 8. This CDR3 is built from 15 residues. Germline-derived CDR1 and CDR2 are SEHNR and FQNEAQ (reference sequence). The CDR3 protein is CASSPGQAPNSPLHF. The DNA of the CDR3 is TGTGCCAGCAGTCCAGGACAGGCGCCTAATTCACCCCTCCACTTT.

The CDR3 sequence: CASAAGGDYEQYF. The CDR3 nucleotides read TGTGCCAGTGCTGCTGGGGGCGACTACGAGCAGTACTTC. The genes are TRBV2 and TRBJ2-7; tentatively, D is TRBD1 (6 bases). There are 13 residues in the CDR3. The V end was cut by 9 bases, the J end by 3 bases, with 15 bases between. The germline CDR1 and CDR2 sequences are SNHLY and FYNNEI. The full variable domain, completed using reference TRBV2 and TRBJ2-7, is EPEVTQTPSHQVTQMGQEVILRCVPISNHLYFYWYRQILGQKVEFLVSFYNNEISEKSEIFDDQFSVERPDGSNFTLKIRSTKLEDSAMYFCASAAGGDYEQYFGPGTRLTVT.

DNA of the CDR3: TGTGCCAGCAGCAGAACAGGGCCTGGAAACACCATATATTTT. It translates to CASSRTGPGNTIYF. The genes are TRBV2 and TRBJ1-3, with D possibly TRBD1 on 6 matching bases. The germline gives CDR1 SNHLY, CDR2 FYNNEI. The CDR3 sequence is 14 residues long. V gave up 6 bases and J gave up 2 bases, with 11 bases separating them.

This chain uses TRBV15 with TRBJ1-6; no reliable D call. This CDR3 is 14 amino acids long. CDR1 is LNHNV and CDR2 is YYDKDF in the germline V gene (reference sequence). Trimming took 0 bases from V and 7 from J, leaving 7 bases between them. CDR3 sequence: CATSREVANSPLHF. CDR3 bases: TGTGCCACCAGCAGAGAAGTGGCCAATTCACCCCTCCACTTT.

About this clone: The same CDR3 also results from other DNA sequences found in this sample. The chain has TRBV7-9 and TRBJ1-1; weak D call: TRBD1 (6 bases). The CDR3 is 13 residues long. From germline, CDR1 is SEHNR and CDR2 FQNEAQ (reference sequence). V lost 3 bases, J lost 4 bases, and 9 bases lay in between. The CDR3 DNA sequence: TGTGCCAGCAGCTTCTCAGGGGTCACTGAAGCTTTCTTT. Its translation: CASSFSGVTEAFF.

This clone was seen more than once but under ten times. The chain employs TRBV27 and TRBJ1-2; TRBD1 matches 7 bases. Trimming at V came to 6 bases and at J to 4 bases, leaving 5 bases not matched to a gene. CDR1 MNHEY and CDR2 SMNVEV come from the germline V gene (reference sequence). The CDR3 is 13 residues long. CDR3 in amino acids: CASRRGHLYGYTF. The DNA for the CDR3 is TGTGCCAGCAGGAGGGGGCACCTCTATGGCTACACCTTC.

This chain joins TRBV27 and TRBJ2-7; the match to TRBD1 covers 8 bases. The CDR3 length is 14 residues. Germline-derived CDR1 and CDR2 are MNHEY and SMNVEV (reference sequence). V was pared by 2 bases and J by 4 bases, with 4 bases of the junction left unmatched. CDR3 sequence reads: CASSLGDRTYEQYF. The CDR3 region has the DNA TGTGCCAGCAGTTTAGGGGACAGGACTTACGAGCAGTACTTC.

The chain recombines TRBV21-1 with TRBJ2-7; the DNA was not compared with TRBD1, the D call given in the table. TRBV21-1 is an annotated pseudogene. The CDR3 totals 14 residues. CDR3 coding DNA: TGTGCCAGCAGCCCATCACATTCCTCCTACGAGCAGTACTTC. Amino acid sequence: CASSPSHSSYEQYF.

This chain joins TRBV7-2 and TRBJ2-7; the D gene is possibly TRBD2 (6 bases). V was shortened by 1 base and J by 5 bases, with 9 bases between the two germline ends. In germline, CDR1 is SGHTA, CDR2 FQGNSA. The CDR3 contains 13 residues. The CDR3 nucleotides read TGTGCCAGCAGCTTAGGGCCGGGGGACGAGCAGTACTTC. Its translation is CASSLGPGDEQYF.

J is TRBJ2-5 and V is TRBV5-1; maybe TRBD1 (6 bases). The CDR3 has 14 amino acids. Germline V gene sequence: CDR1 SGHRS, CDR2 YFSETQ. Trimming shortened V by 5 bases and J by 1 base, and 12 bases separated the two germline ends. The CDR3 nucleotides are TGCGCCAGCAGGGAAGGGGGACGCCAAGAGACCCAGTACTTC. Amino acid sequence: CASREGGRQETQYF.

V gene TRBV7-2 combines with J gene TRBJ1-2; 7 nucleotides agree with TRBD1. The CDR3 sequence is 15 residues long. V lost 5 bases, J lost 5 bases, and 11 bases stayed unmatched. CDR1 is SGHTA and CDR2 is FQGNSA in the germline V gene. The CDR3 nucleotides are TGTGCCAGCAGCAACTACAGGGGACCGAGGTATGGCTACACCTTC. Amino acids: CASSNYRGPRYGYTF.